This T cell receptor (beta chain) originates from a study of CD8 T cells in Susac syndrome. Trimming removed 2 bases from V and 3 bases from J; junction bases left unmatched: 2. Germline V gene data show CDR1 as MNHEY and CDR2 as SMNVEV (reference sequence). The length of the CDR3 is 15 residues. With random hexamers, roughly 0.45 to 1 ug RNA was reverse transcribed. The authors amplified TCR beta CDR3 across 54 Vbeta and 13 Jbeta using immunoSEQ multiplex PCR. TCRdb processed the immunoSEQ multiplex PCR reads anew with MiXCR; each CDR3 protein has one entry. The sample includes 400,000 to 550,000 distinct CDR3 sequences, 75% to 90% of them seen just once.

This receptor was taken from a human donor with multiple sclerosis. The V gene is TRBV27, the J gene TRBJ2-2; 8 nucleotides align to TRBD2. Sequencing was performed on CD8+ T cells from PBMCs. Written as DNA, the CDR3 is TGTGCCAGCAGTTTAGCGGGAGGATACACCGGGGAGCTGTTTTTT. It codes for CASSLAGGYTGELFF.